This T cell receptor (beta chain) comes out of a study of control samples from healthy donors and cancer patients. The germline V gene encodes CDR1 SGHDT and CDR2 YYEEEE. The CDR3 length is 16 residues. The germline V and J ends were trimmed by 0 bases and 3 bases, with 15 bases remaining between them. The data were produced by immunoSEQ multiplex PCR, yet TCRdb's version contains in-frame clones alone and is incomplete. The profile shows roughly 95,000 clones, roughly 92% of them singletons. The gene calls are TRBV5-6 and TRBJ1-1; TRBD1 is a possible D gene (6 bases). The source material was blood. This clonotype was sampled from a human donor in good health. The donor label of this sample is uncertain. CDR3 loop: CASSLGHQGSYTEAFF. As DNA, the CDR3 is TGTGCCAGCAGCTTGGGGCACCAGGGGAGTTACACTGAAGCTTTCTTT.